This T cell receptor beta chain was retrieved from a study of shared clonotypes between healthy human individuals. The assay was immunoSEQ multiplex PCR, and TCRdb's table has in-frame clones only and misses some. Of about 1 million clones in the sample, about 76% were seen once. CDR3 length: 15 residues. The chain recombines TRBV21-1 with TRBJ2-1; the DNA was not used to check the table's D call, TRBD1. TRBV21-1 is a pseudogene. The source is a man younger than 35 in good health. Material for sequencing was memory CD4+ T cells sorted from blood. The subset is: CD45RA-negative fraction. CDR3 residues: CASSKGNLRGNEQFF. The CDR3 region has the DNA TGTGCCAGCAGCAAAGGGAACCTCAGGGGTAATGAGCAGTTCTTC.